The T cell receptor (beta chain) under discussion was sequenced for a study of blood T cell repertoires in COVID-19. Across the study: COVID-19 samples from acute and convalescent phases originated in the United States, Italy and Spain. T cells, B-cell-depleted T cells, or PBMCs supplied cDNA or gDNA.

CDR3 length: 16 amino acids. Trimming shortened V by 0 bases and J by 5 bases, and 17 bases separated the two germline ends. Germline V gene data show CDR1 as SGHAT and CDR2 as FQNNGV. The authors' processing: It was from reference gene primer amplification that nucleated cell counts were estimated. Assay used: immunoSEQ multiplex PCR; TCRdb lists only in-frame clones, some missing. V, J and clone size derive from that table, while D and trimming were established from the DNA sequence. The sample lists roughly 150,000 clones, 85% to 90% occurring once. The chain combines TRBV11-2 with TRBJ2-7; D is perhaps TRBD2 (7 bases). The sequencing input was peripheral blood. The clonotype was recovered from a woman aged 55-69 years with active COVID-19. The CDR3 coding sequence is TGTGCCAGCAGCTTAGATGGGAGGGGGTTAAGCCACGAGCAGTACTTC. Amino acid sequence: CASSLDGRGLSHEQYF. The full variable domain, completed using reference TRBV11-2 and TRBJ2-7, is EAGVAQSPRYKIIEKRQSVAFWCNPISGHATLYWYQQILGQGPKLLIQFQNNGVVDDSQLPKDRFSAERLKGVDSTLKIQPAKLEDSAVYLCASSLDGRGLSHEQYFGPGTRLTVT.